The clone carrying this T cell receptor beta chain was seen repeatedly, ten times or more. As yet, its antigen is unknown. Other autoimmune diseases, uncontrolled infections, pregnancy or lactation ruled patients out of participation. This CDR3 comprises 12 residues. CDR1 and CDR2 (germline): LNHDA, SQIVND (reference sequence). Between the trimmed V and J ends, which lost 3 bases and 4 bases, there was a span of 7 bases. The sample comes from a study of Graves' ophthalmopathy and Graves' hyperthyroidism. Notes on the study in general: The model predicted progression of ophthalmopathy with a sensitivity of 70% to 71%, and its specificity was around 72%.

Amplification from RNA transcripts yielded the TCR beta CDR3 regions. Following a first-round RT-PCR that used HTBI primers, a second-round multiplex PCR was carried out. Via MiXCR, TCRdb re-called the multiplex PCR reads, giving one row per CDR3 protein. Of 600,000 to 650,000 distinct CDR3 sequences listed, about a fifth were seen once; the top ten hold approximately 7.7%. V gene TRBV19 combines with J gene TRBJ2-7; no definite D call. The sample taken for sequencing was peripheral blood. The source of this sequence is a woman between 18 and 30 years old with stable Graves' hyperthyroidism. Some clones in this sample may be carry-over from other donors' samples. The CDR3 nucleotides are TGTGCCAGTAGTATCCTAGGGTACGAGCAGTACTTC. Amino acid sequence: CASSILGYEQYF.